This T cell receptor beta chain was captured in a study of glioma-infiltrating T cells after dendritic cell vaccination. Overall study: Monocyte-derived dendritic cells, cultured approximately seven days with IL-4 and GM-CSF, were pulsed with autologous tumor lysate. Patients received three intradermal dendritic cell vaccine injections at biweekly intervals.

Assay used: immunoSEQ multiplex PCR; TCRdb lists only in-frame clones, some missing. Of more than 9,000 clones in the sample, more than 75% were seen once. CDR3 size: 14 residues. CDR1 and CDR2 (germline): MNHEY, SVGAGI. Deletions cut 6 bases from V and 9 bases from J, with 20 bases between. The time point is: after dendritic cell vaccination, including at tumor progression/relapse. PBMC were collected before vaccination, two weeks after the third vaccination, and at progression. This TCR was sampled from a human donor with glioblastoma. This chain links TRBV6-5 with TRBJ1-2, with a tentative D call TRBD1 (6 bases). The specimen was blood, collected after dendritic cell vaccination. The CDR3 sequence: CASSPYRGRESYTF. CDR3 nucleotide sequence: TGTGCCAGCAGCCCCTATAGGGGGAGGGAGAGCTACACCTTC.